This is a list of T cell receptor beta chains from one sample in a study of cytomegalovirus exposure and HLA in healthy donors. The method was immunoSEQ multiplex PCR; TCRdb's version includes in-frame clones alone and lacks a portion of them. The sample carries 120,000 or so clones, around 75% recorded once. Sequencing was done on a sample of PBMCs. Every receptor here comes from a woman between 50 and 59 years old in good health and CMV-seropositive. Both conserved end residues are part of each CDR3. Each record gives: V gene, D gene, clone size, CDR3 length, J gene, CDR3 DNA, CDR3 protein. D genes are given only for firm matches. Some rows have no size entry. The others give once, few or many, or a class for an expanded clone.

V gene: TRBV10-3; D gene: TRBD1; clone size: NA; CDR3 length: 14; J gene: TRBJ1-5; CDR3 DNA: TGTGCCATCAGTGGACAGGGGAGCAATCAGCCCCAGCATTTT; CDR3 protein: CAISGQGSNQPQHF
V gene: TRBV19; D gene: NA; clone size: NA; CDR3 length: 14; J gene: TRBJ1-2; CDR3 DNA: TGTGCCAGTAGTATTCCCAGGGGAGTGGATGGCTACACCTTC; CDR3 protein: CASSIPRGVDGYTF
V gene: TRBV5-6; D gene: NA; clone size: NA; CDR3 length: 12; J gene: TRBJ1-1; CDR3 DNA: TGTGCCAGCAGTTATACAGGAGTTGAGGCTTTCTTT; CDR3 protein: CASSYTGVEAFF
V gene: TRBV6-1; D gene: NA; clone size: NA; CDR3 length: 15; J gene: TRBJ2-2; CDR3 DNA: TGTGCCAGCAGTGAGCTGCCAGCGAACACCGGGGAGCTGTTTTTT; CDR3 protein: CASSELPANTGELFF
V gene: TRBV10-3; D gene: NA; clone size: NA; CDR3 length: 11; J gene: TRBJ1-1; CDR3 DNA: TGTGCCATCAGGGGGACTGGAGAAGCTTTCTTT; CDR3 protein: CAIRGTGEAFF
V gene: TRBV5-4; D gene: TRBD1; clone size: NA; CDR3 length: 16; J gene: TRBJ1-1; CDR3 DNA: TGTGCCAGCAGCACTTGGACAGGGCAAATGAACACTGAAGCTTTCTTT; CDR3 protein: CASSTWTGQMNTEAFF
V gene: TRBV27; D gene: TRBD1; clone size: NA; CDR3 length: 17; J gene: TRBJ2-1; CDR3 DNA: TGTGCCAGCAGTCCCACCGCCGGGACAGGGCTATACAATGAGCAGTTCTTC; CDR3 protein: CASSPTAGTGLYNEQFF
V gene: TRBV6-6; D gene: NA; clone size: NA; CDR3 length: 14; J gene: TRBJ2-7; CDR3 DNA: TGTGCCAGCAGTTACTCGTCACTCCCCTACGAGCAGTACTTC; CDR3 protein: CASSYSSLPYEQYF
V gene: TRBV7-3; D gene: NA; clone size: few; CDR3 length: 15; J gene: TRBJ2-2; CDR3 DNA: TGTGCCAGCAGCTTCACAGCTTCGAACACCGGGGAGCTGTTTTTT; CDR3 protein: CASSFTASNTGELFF
V gene: TRBV4-2; D gene: NA; clone size: once; CDR3 length: 19; J gene: TRBJ1-1; CDR3 DNA: TGTGCCAGCAGCCCCAGGGTTCAGCGCTACGCGTCAGGGGACACTGAAGCTTTCTTT; CDR3 protein: CASSPRVQRYASGDTEAFF
V gene: TRBV19; D gene: TRBD2; clone size: NA; CDR3 length: 14; J gene: TRBJ2-1; CDR3 DNA: TGTGCCAGTACCTCAGGGCGGGAGACGGGGGAGCAGTTCTTC; CDR3 protein: CASTSGRETGEQFF
V gene: TRBV4-3; D gene: TRBD1; clone size: NA; CDR3 length: 20; J gene: TRBJ1-1; CDR3 DNA: TGCGCCAGCAGCCAATATTGGGGACGACAGGGGGAGGACTTAAGCACTGAAGCTTTCTTT; CDR3 protein: CASSQYWGRQGEDLSTEAFF
V gene: TRBV7-2; D gene: TRBD2; clone size: NA; CDR3 length: 17; J gene: TRBJ2-1; CDR3 DNA: TGTGCCAGCAGCTTCATTCCCGGTCTAGCGGGAGAGAATGAGCAGTTCTTC; CDR3 protein: CASSFIPGLAGENEQFF
V gene: TRBV11-2; D gene: NA; clone size: NA; CDR3 length: 12; J gene: TRBJ2-7; CDR3 DNA: TGTGCCAGCAGGGGGGGTTCCTACGAGCAGTACTTC; CDR3 protein: CASRGGSYEQYF
V gene: TRBV4-3; D gene: NA; clone size: medium-sized; CDR3 length: 16; J gene: TRBJ1-2; CDR3 DNA: TGCGCCAGCAGCCAAGATTGGCAGGGCTCATCCCACGGCTACACCTTC; CDR3 protein: CASSQDWQGSSHGYTF
V gene: TRBV4-3; D gene: TRBD1; clone size: NA; CDR3 length: 17; J gene: TRBJ1-6; CDR3 DNA: TGCGCCAGCAGCCACGACGCCGCCAGGACAGGGGATTCACCCCTCCACTTT; CDR3 protein: CASSHDAARTGDSPLHF
V gene: TRBV6-6; D gene: TRBD1; clone size: NA; CDR3 length: 16; J gene: TRBJ1-1; CDR3 DNA: TGTGCCAGCAGTTCCCGTACAGGGGGGAGGAACACTGAAGCTTTCTTT; CDR3 protein: CASSSRTGGRNTEAFF
V gene: TRBV15; D gene: NA; clone size: NA; CDR3 length: 16; J gene: TRBJ2-7; CDR3 DNA: TGTGCCACCAGCAGGACGATCGAGGCAAGTACCCACGAGCAGTACTTC; CDR3 protein: CATSRTIEASTHEQYF
V gene: TRBV15; D gene: TRBD1; clone size: few; CDR3 length: 15; J gene: TRBJ2-7; CDR3 DNA: TGTGCCACCAGCAGACTCCGGGACAGCTCCTACGAGCAGTACTTC; CDR3 protein: CATSRLRDSSYEQYF
V gene: TRBV2; D gene: NA; clone size: NA; CDR3 length: 13; J gene: TRBJ1-4; CDR3 DNA: TGTGCCGGAGGGGCTTCAACTAATGAAAAACTGTTTTTT; CDR3 protein: CAGGASTNEKLFF
V gene: TRBV7-8; D gene: TRBD1; clone size: few; CDR3 length: 14; J gene: TRBJ2-3; CDR3 DNA: TGTGCCAGCAGCTTAATAGACAGGGAAGATACGCAGTATTTT; CDR3 protein: CASSLIDREDTQYF
V gene: TRBV7-9; D gene: NA; clone size: NA; CDR3 length: 17; J gene: TRBJ2-3; CDR3 DNA: TGTGCCAGCAGCCCGCCGGCGCGGGTCCCAGGTACAGATACGCAGTATTTT; CDR3 protein: CASSPPARVPGTDTQYF
V gene: TRBV30; D gene: TRBD2; clone size: NA; CDR3 length: 15; J gene: TRBJ2-5; CDR3 DNA: TGTGCCTGGAGCCCGGGACTAGCGGGAGAAGAGACCCAGTACTTC; CDR3 protein: CAWSPGLAGEETQYF
V gene: TRBV30; D gene: TRBD2; clone size: NA; CDR3 length: 14; J gene: TRBJ2-1; CDR3 DNA: TGTGCCTGGAGCGGACTAGCGGTTAACAATGAGCAGTTCTTC; CDR3 protein: CAWSGLAVNNEQFF
V gene: TRBV7-2; D gene: NA; clone size: NA; CDR3 length: 13; J gene: TRBJ2-5; CDR3 DNA: TGTGCCAGCAGCTTAGGGGCCGCACCGGCCCAGTACTTC; CDR3 protein: CASSLGAAPAQYF
V gene: TRBV6-5; D gene: TRBD1; clone size: NA; CDR3 length: 14; J gene: TRBJ1-2; CDR3 DNA: TGTGCCAGCAGTGATCCGACAGGGGACTATGGCTACACCTTC; CDR3 protein: CASSDPTGDYGYTF
V gene: TRBV5-1; D gene: TRBD1; clone size: few; CDR3 length: 15; J gene: TRBJ1-2; CDR3 DNA: TGCGCCAGCACCGGGGGGTACAGGGGGCCCTATGGCTACACCTTC; CDR3 protein: CASTGGYRGPYGYTF
V gene: TRBV27; D gene: NA; clone size: few; CDR3 length: 13; J gene: TRBJ1-5; CDR3 DNA: TGTGCCAGCAGTACGAACTCCGAAGCGCCCCAGCATTTT; CDR3 protein: CASSTNSEAPQHF